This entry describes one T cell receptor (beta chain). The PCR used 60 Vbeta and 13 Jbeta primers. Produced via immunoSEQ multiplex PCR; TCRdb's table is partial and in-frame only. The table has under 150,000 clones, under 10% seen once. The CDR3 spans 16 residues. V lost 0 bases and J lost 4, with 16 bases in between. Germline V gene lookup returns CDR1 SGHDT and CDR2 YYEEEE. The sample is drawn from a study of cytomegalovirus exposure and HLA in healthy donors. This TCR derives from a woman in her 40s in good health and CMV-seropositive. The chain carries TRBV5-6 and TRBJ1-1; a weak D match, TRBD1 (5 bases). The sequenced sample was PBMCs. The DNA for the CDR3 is TGTGCCAGCAGCTTGGCGGAGCAGGGAGGGGCCACTGAAGCTTTCTTT. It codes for CASSLAEQGGATEAFF.